This is a list of T cell receptor beta chains from one sample in a study of blood T cell repertoires in COVID-19. Sequencing was performed with immunoSEQ multiplex PCR; in TCRdb, only in-frame clones are kept and a portion is missing. The table includes around 150,000 clones, about 80% detected once. Material: peripheral blood. The receptor source for this set is a woman aged 40 to 50 with COVID-19, enrolled during active disease. CDR3s include the opening cysteine and the closing phenylalanine or tryptophan. A D gene is named only where the DNA matches it firmly. Expanded clones get a size class; other rows say once, few or many, or leave the size out.

V,size,J,D,CDR3,DNA
TRBV29-1,.,TRBJ1-2,.,CSVEDQNYGYTF,TGCAGCGTTGAAGACCAAAACTATGGCTACACCTTC
TRBV11-2,once,TRBJ1-4,.,CASSLESGTTNEKLFF,TGTGCCAGCAGCTTAGAGTCGGGGACAACTAATGAAAAACTGTTTTTT
TRBV2,.,TRBJ1-1,TRBD1,CASSLDRGRVNTEAFF,TGTGCCAGCAGTCTGGACAGGGGGCGGGTCAACACTGAAGCTTTCTTT
TRBV12-3/TRBV12-4,.,TRBJ1-1,.,CASSLSRDTEAFF,TGTGCCAGCAGTTTAAGTAGAGACACTGAAGCTTTCTTT
TRBV12-3/TRBV12-4,.,TRBJ2-3,.,CASSLRGGATQYF,TGTGCCAGCAGTTTAAGGGGGGGCGCTACGCAGTATTTT
TRBV9,few,TRBJ2-2,.,CASSARNTGELFF,TGTGCCAGCAGCGCTAGGAACACCGGGGAGCTGTTTTTT
TRBV4-1,many,TRBJ1-5,.,CASSQSQVNQPQHF,TGCGCCAGCAGCCAATCGCAGGTAAATCAGCCCCAGCATTTT
TRBV9,.,TRBJ1-2,.,CASSPHQDPYYGYTF,TGTGCCAGCAGCCCCCACCAAGATCCCTATTATGGCTACACCTTC
TRBV2,.,TRBJ1-5,.,CASKRSGLNIQPQHF,TGTGCCAGCAAAAGGTCAGGCCTCAATATCCAGCCCCAGCATTTT
TRBV27,.,TRBJ1-6,TRBD1,CASSTDRGPYSPLHF,TGTGCCAGCAGCACGGACAGGGGGCCTTATTCACCCCTCCACTTT
TRBV3-1/TRBV3-2,.,TRBJ2-1,TRBD2,CASSHNGLAGKGEQFF,TGTGCCAGCAGCCACAACGGACTAGCGGGAAAGGGTGAGCAGTTCTTC
TRBV7-9,.,TRBJ1-1,.,CASSFGGDTEAFF,TGTGCCAGCAGCTTCGGGGGGGACACTGAAGCTTTCTTT
TRBV7-8,.,TRBJ1-1,.,CASSPRTDMNTEAFF,TGTGCCAGCAGCCCGCGGACAGACATGAACACTGAAGCTTTCTTT
TRBV30,.,TRBJ2-5,TRBD1,CAWSRDRGQETQYF,TGTGCCTGGAGTCGGGACAGGGGCCAAGAGACCCAGTACTTC
TRBV3-1/TRBV3-2,.,TRBJ2-1,.,CASSQDERQFF,TGTGCCAGCAGCCAAGATGAGCGGCAGTTCTTC
TRBV28,.,TRBJ2-1,TRBD2,CASSLGLAGTEQFF,TGTGCCAGCAGTCTGGGACTAGCGGGCACGGAGCAGTTCTTC
TRBV7-9,.,TRBJ2-3,.,CASSFPGVTDTQYF,TGTGCCAGCAGCTTCCCAGGGGTCACAGATACGCAGTATTTT
TRBV19,.,TRBJ2-1,TRBD1,CASSPQGNEQFF,TGTGCCAGTAGTCCACAGGGGAATGAGCAGTTCTTC
TRBV28,.,TRBJ2-2,.,CASREGGTGELFF,TGTGCCAGCAGGGAGGGCGGGACCGGGGAGCTGTTTTTT
TRBV5-5,.,TRBJ2-2,.,CASSLTTGNTGELFF,TGTGCCAGCAGCCTCACCACAGGCAACACCGGGGAGCTGTTTTTT
TRBV6-5,.,TRBJ2-1,TRBD1,CASSWTGSEQFF,TGTGCCAGCAGTTGGACAGGAAGTGAGCAGTTCTTC
TRBV28,.,TRBJ1-2,TRBD1,CASSIPGQGVLGYTF,TGTGCCAGCAGCATCCCGGGACAGGGAGTTTTAGGCTACACCTTC
TRBV5-5,.,TRBJ2-7,TRBD1,CASSPYGQGYEQYF,TGTGCCAGCAGCCCATACGGACAGGGGTACGAGCAGTACTTC
TRBV18,.,TRBJ1-1,.,CASSPKQGNAEAFF,TGTGCCAGCTCACCAAAACAGGGTAATGCTGAAGCTTTCTTT
TRBV27,once,TRBJ2-2,.,CASSLRGTGELFF,TGTGCCAGCAGTTTGAGGGGGACCGGGGAGCTGTTTTTT
TRBV6-1,.,TRBJ1-4,TRBD1,CASSEGQGFEKLFF,TGTGCCAGCAGTGAGGGACAGGGTTTTGAAAAACTGTTTTTT
TRBV5-1,.,TRBJ1-4,TRBD1,CASSFRLRGQMNEKLFF,TGCGCCAGCAGCTTCCGATTACGGGGACAGATGAATGAAAAACTGTTTTTT
TRBV19,.,TRBJ1-2,.,CASSIDSGTYGYTF,TGTGCCAGTAGTATAGACTCAGGCACCTATGGCTACACCTTC
TRBV10-3,once,TRBJ2-1,.,CAISDWGTVGGNNEQFF,TGTGCCATCAGTGACTGGGGGACTGTCGGCGGAAACAATGAGCAGTTCTTC
TRBV28,.,TRBJ2-1,TRBD1,CASSFDRVGQFF,TGTGCCAGCAGTTTTGACAGGGTGGGGCAGTTCTTC
TRBV5-1,.,TRBJ2-1,TRBD1,CASSTDRANEQFF,TGCGCCAGCAGCACGGACAGGGCCAATGAGCAGTTCTTC
TRBV19,.,TRBJ2-2,.,CASTPRGFNTGELFF,TGTGCCAGTACCCCACGGGGGTTCAACACCGGGGAGCTGTTTTTT